The entry below gives a single T cell receptor (beta chain) sequence along with its context. These data are taken from a study of blood T cell repertoires in COVID-19. On the study more broadly: Sample material is recorded as cDNA or gDNA derived from T cells, B-cell-depleted T cells, or PBMCs.

Germline-derived CDR1 and CDR2 are MNHEY and SMNVEV (reference sequence). The CDR3 sequence is 15 residues long. Unmatched junction bases numbered 9, after V lost 5 bases and J lost 2 bases. Methods used by the authors: For nucleated cells, counts were estimated from reference gene primer amplification. Repertoires were generated with immunoSEQ multiplex PCR, while TCRdb's copy carries only in-frame clones and drops some. V and J calls and clone size are copied from that table; D and trimming were computed from the DNA. The table records 20,000 to 30,000 clones, 90% to 95% of them present only once. The receptor was isolated from a human donor in a cohort sampled during active COVID-19. The genes are TRBV27 and TRBJ2-7; TRBD1 agrees at 7 bases. The specimen was peripheral blood. The CDR3, as DNA: TGTGCCAGCAGTCCCAGGACAGGTATTCCCTACGAGCAGTACTTC. Protein: CASSPRTGIPYEQYF.